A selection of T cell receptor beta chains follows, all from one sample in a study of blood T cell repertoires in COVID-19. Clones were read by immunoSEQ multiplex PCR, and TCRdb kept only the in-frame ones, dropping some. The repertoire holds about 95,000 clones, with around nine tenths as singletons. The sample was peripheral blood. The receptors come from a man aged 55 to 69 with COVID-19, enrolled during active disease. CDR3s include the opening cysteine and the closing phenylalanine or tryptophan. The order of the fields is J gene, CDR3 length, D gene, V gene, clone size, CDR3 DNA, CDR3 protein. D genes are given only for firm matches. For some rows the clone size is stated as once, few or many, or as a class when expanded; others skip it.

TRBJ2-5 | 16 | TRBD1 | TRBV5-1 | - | TGCGCCAGCACCGCGAGCCAGGGGGTCTCCCAAGAGACCCAGTACTTC | CASTASQGVSQETQYF
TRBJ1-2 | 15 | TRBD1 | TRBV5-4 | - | TGTGCCAGCAGCCTGGCGGGACAGGGATTCGTTGGCTACACCTTC | CASSLAGQGFVGYTF
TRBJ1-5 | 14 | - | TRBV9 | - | TGTGCCAGCAGCGTCGGAACAGCTAATCAGCCCCAGCATTTT | CASSVGTANQPQHF
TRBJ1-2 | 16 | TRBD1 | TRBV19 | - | TGTGCCAGTAGTATAGACCACGACAGGGGCGGAGATGGCTACACCTTC | CASSIDHDRGGDGYTF
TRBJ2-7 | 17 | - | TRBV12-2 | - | TGTGCAAGTCGCCGACCGCCCGAAGAGGCCGGGACTACGTTCCAGTACTTC | CASRRPPEEAGTTFQYF
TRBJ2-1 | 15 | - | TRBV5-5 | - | TGTGCCAGCAGCTTGGTAGGTTTCGGCGGTAATGAGCAGTTCTTC | CASSLVGFGGNEQFF
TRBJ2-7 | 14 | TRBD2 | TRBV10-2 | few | TGCGCCAGCAGGGGACTAGCGGTGGCCTACGAGCAGTACTTC | CASRGLAVAYEQYF
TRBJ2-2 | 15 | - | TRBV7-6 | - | TGTGCCAGCAGCCCGAGGGGGGGGCCCGGCGGGGAGCTGTTTTTT | CASSPRGGPGGELFF
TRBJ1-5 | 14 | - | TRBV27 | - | TGTGCCGTCGGAGCCCCCCTGGGCAATCAGCCCCAGCATTTT | CAVGAPLGNQPQHF
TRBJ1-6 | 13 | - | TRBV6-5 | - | TGTGCCAGCAGGGGAGAGAATAATTCACCCCTCCACTTT | CASRGENNSPLHF
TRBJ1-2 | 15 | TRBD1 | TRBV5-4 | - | TGTGCCAGCAGCTCCGGGACAGCTTTAAACTATGGCTACACCTTC | CASSSGTALNYGYTF
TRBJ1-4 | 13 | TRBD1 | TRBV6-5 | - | TGTGCCAGCAGAGGACAGGGGGTAGAAAAACTGTTTTTT | CASRGQGVEKLFF
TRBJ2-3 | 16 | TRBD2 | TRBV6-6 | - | TGTGCCAGCAGTACCGGACTAGCGGCTTTCTCGGATACGCAGTATTTT | CASSTGLAAFSDTQYF
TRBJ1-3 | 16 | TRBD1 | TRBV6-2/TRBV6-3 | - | TGTGCCAGCAGTTCCGGGACAGGGCGACCTGGAAACACCATATATTTT | CASSSGTGRPGNTIYF
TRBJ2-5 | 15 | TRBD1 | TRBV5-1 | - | TGCGCCAGCAGCCGCTTGACAGGGAATTTGGAGACCCAGTACTTC | CASSRLTGNLETQYF
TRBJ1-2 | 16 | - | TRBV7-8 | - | TGTGCCAGCAGCTTAGTTGGGGGACTCCATAACTATGGCTACACCTTC | CASSLVGGLHNYGYTF
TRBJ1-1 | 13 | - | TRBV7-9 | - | TGTGCCAGCAGCCAACAGGTCGGAACTGAAGCTTTCTTT | CASSQQVGTEAFF
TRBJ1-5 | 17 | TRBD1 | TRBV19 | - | TGTGCCAGTAGTCTCACCCGCTCCGGGACAGGGGAACAGCCCCAGCATTTT | CASSLTRSGTGEQPQHF
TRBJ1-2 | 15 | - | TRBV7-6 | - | TGTGCCAGCAGCTTAGTGGCGGGTCCTTCCTATGGCTACACCTTC | CASSLVAGPSYGYTF
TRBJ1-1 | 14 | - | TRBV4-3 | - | TGCGCCAGCAGCCAAGATCTAGGGAACACTGAAGCTTTCTTT | CASSQDLGNTEAFF
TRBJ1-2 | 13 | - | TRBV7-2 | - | TGTGCCAGCAGCACGGATCCGGGTTTTGGCTACACCTTC | CASSTDPGFGYTF
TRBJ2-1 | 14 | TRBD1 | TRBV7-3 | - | TGTGCCAGCAGCTCCCCGACAGGGGTCAATGAGCAGTTCTTC | CASSSPTGVNEQFF
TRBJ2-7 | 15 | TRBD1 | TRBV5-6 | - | TGTGCCAGCAGCTTTGCCGCAGGGGGCAGCTACGAGCAGTACTTC | CASSFAAGGSYEQYF
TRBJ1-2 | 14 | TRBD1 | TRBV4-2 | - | TGTGCCAGCAGCCAAGACGGGACAGCGTATGGCTACACCTTC | CASSQDGTAYGYTF
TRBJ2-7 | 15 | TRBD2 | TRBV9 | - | TGTGCCAGCAGCGTTTCCGGGACTAGCGGTTACGAGCAGTACTTC | CASSVSGTSGYEQYF
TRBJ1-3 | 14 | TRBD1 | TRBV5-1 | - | TGCGCCAGCAGTACGGGACAGGGAGGGAACACCATATATTTT | CASSTGQGGNTIYF
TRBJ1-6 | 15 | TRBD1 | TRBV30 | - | TGTGCCTGGAGTGGTCCGACAGGGACGGCTTCACCCCTCCACTTT | CAWSGPTGTASPLHF
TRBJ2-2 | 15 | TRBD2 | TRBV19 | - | TGTGCCAGTAGTCCTGGGGGAGGGGACACCGGGGAGCTGTTTTTT | CASSPGGGDTGELFF
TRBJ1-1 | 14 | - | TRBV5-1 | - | TGCGCCAGCAGCCCGCCTGGAGGGAACACTGAAGCTTTCTTT | CASSPPGGNTEAFF
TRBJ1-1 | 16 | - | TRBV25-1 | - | TGTGCCAGCAGTGCCTTAAGGACACCCGAGAACACTGAAGCTTTCTTT | CASSALRTPENTEAFF
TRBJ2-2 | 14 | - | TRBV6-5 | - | TGTGCCAGCAGCTACGACAGTGCCACCGGGGAGCTGTTTTTT | CASSYDSATGELFF
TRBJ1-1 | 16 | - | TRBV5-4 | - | TGTGCCAGCAGCTACAAAGACAGTCCGAAGAATCTAATGGCTTTCTTT | CASSYKDSPKNLMAFF
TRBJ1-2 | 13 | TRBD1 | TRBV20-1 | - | TGCAGTGCTAGTAGCGGCAGGGGGCCTGGCTACACCTTC | CSASSGRGPGYTF
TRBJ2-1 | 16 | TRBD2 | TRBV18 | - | TGTGCCAGCTCACCAATGGGAGAGCGGGGATACAATGAGCAGTTCTTC | CASSPMGERGYNEQFF
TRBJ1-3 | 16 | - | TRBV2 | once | TGTGCCAGCAGTATTCACGGGGGGGCCACTGGAAACACCATATATTTT | CASSIHGGATGNTIYF
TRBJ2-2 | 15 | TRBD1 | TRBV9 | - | TGTGCCAGCAGCGTGGACAGGTCGAACACCGGGGAGCTGTTTTTT | CASSVDRSNTGELFF
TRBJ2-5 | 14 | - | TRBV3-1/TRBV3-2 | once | TGTGCCAGCAGCCAACAAGGGAGTCACGAGACCCAGTACTTC | CASSQQGSHETQYF
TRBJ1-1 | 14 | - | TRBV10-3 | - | TGTGCCATCATGCCGCAGGGGAGGAACACTGAAGCTTTCTTT | CAIMPQGRNTEAFF
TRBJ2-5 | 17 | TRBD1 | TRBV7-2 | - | TGTGCCAGCAGCTTAACCCCCCCCCGGACAGGGCAAGAGACCCAGTACTTC | CASSLTPPRTGQETQYF
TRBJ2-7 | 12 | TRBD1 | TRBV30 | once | TGTGCCTGGTCGGACAGGGGGTACGAGCAGTACTTC | CAWSDRGYEQYF
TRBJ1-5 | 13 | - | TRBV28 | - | TGTGCCAGCATCCGAGATAGCAATCAGCCCCAGCATTTT | CASIRDSNQPQHF
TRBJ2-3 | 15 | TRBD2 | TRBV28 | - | TGTGCCAGCGCGTTCTCCCTAGCGGGAGGGGATACGCAGTATTTT | CASAFSLAGGDTQYF
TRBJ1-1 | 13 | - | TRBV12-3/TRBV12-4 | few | TGTGCCAGCAGTTTAGGCGCCCTCACTGAAGCTTTCTTT | CASSLGALTEAFF